This T cell receptor (beta chain) was sequenced for a study of blood T cell repertoires in COVID-19. The trim removed 1 base at V and 9 bases at J, leaving 4 bases unmatched. CDR1 MNHNS and CDR2 SASEGT come from the germline V gene. This CDR3 region has 14 residues. Profiled with immunoSEQ multiplex PCR; TCRdb holds only in-frame clones, not every one. This table has 300,000 to 400,000 clones, around 87% appearing once. The sample taken for sequencing was peripheral blood. This TCR derives from a man aged 50 to 60 with active or convalescent COVID-19. The chain is built from TRBV6-1 and TRBJ2-4, with TRBD1 identical over 9 bases. In nucleotides, the CDR3 is TGTGCCAGCAGTGAAGGGACAGGGGCGAGCATTCAGTACTTC. It yields the protein CASSEGTGASIQYF.